These 9 T cell receptor beta chains came from one sample sequenced in a study of T cell repertoires in cytomegalovirus infection. TCRdb itself ran the reads through MiXCR, one entry per CDR3 protein. The sample holds about 830,000 distinct CDR3 sequences, approximately 32% seen once. These receptors' targets are unknown. The sequencing used cultured CD8+ T cells from PBMCs, collected from culture after CMV antigen stimulation. Receptors originate from a human donor in good health (CMV status not recorded). Some clones in this sample may be carry-over from other donors' samples.

CDR3 region: CASSLSIPGGGRDGYTF. CDR3 nucleotide sequence: TGTGCCAGCAGTTTATCGATTCCAGGGGGCGGAAGGGATGGCTACACCTTC. V usage is TRBV27 and J usage is TRBJ1-2; TRBD1 matches 8 bases. V trimming: 0 bases; J trimming: 6 bases; junction bases outside the gene matches: 12. Germline V gene lookup returns CDR1 MNHEY and CDR2 SMNVEV (reference sequence). The CDR3 sequence is 17 residues long.

The chain combines TRBV7-9 with TRBJ2-1, with TRBD1 as a possible D gene (6 bases). CDR3 length equals 18 residues. Germline loops: CDR1 SEHNR, CDR2 FQNEAQ (reference sequence). V was pared by 6 bases and J by 0 bases, with 21 bases between. The chain's CDR3 is CASRQIGQSGSSYNEQFF. The CDR3 bases are TGTGCCAGCAGACAGATCGGACAGTCGGGAAGCTCCTACAATGAGCAGTTCTTC.

This clonotype was detected only once. J is TRBJ1-1 and V is TRBV12-3 or TRBV12-4; D possibly corresponds to TRBD1 (5 bases). V lost 3 bases and J lost 3, with 8 bases in between. The CDR3 sequence is 13 residues long. DNA of the CDR3: TGTGCCAGCAGTTTGATGGGGGACACTGAAGCTTTCTTT. Residues: CASSLMGDTEAFF.

This clonotype has a single count. V gene TRBV9 combines with J gene TRBJ2-7; 8 nucleotides align to TRBD1. The CDR3 covers 15 residues. Looked up from germline, CDR1 is SGDLS and CDR2 is YYNGEE. Trimming took 4 bases from V and 5 from J; bases not matched to a gene: 11. The CDR3 DNA sequence: TGTGCCAGCAGCCCCGGGACAGGAGCCTTACACGAGCAGTACTTC. As protein: CASSPGTGALHEQYF.

This clonotype was picked up many times. This chain uses TRBV12-3 or TRBV12-4 with TRBJ2-6, with 8 nucleotides matching TRBD1. The ends lost 8 bases at V and 2 bases at J; junction bases unmatched: 17. The CDR3 has 19 amino acids. CDR3 sequence: CASRTGTLTYAPGANVLTF. As DNA, the CDR3 is TGTGCCAGCCGGACAGGGACCCTAACCTACGCCCCTGGGGCCAACGTCCTGACTTTC.

Only a few counts were recorded for this clonotype. The genes are TRBV10-3 and TRBJ2-7, with 10 bases that match TRBD1. CDR3 length: 14 amino acids. Trimming took 3 bases from V and 7 from J; bases not matched to a gene: 6. Germline V lookup: CDR1 ENHRY, CDR2 SYGVKD. The DNA for the CDR3 is TGTGCCATCAGTGAAGCTGGGACAGGGGTTGAGCAGTACGTC. It yields the protein CAISEAGTGVEQYV.

This clonotype has only a few counts. This chain connects TRBV9 to TRBJ1-2; a possible D gene is TRBD1 (5 bases). Germline-derived CDR1 and CDR2 are SGDLS and YYNGEE. The V end was cut by 0 bases, the J end by 4 bases, with 7 bases between. The CDR3 is 13 residues long. The CDR3 is CASSVGGFYGYTF. CDR3 sequence (DNA): TGTGCCAGCAGCGTAGGGGGGTTCTATGGCTACACCTTC. The variable domain in full, completed from reference TRBV9 and TRBJ1-2, reads DSGVTQTPKHLITATGQRVTLRCSPRSGDLSVYWYQQSLDQGLQFLIQYYNGEERAKGNILERFSAQQFPDLHSELNLSSLELGDSALYFCASSVGGFYGYTFGSGTRLTVV.

This clonotype was seen ten or more times. The V and J genes are TRBV7-6 and TRBJ2-1; D unresolved. The germline CDR1 and CDR2 sequences are SGHVS and FNYEAQ. The CDR3 runs to 13 residues. V was cut by 3 bases and J by 9 bases, with 12 bases left in between. The CDR3 reads CASSLLVVSEQFF. CDR3 in DNA: TGTGCCAGCAGCTTGCTAGTCGTGAGTGAGCAGTTCTTC.

This clonotype appeared a few times. The chain joins TRBV6-5 to TRBJ2-3, with D maybe TRBD1 (7 bases). Germline V gene data show CDR1 as MNHEY and CDR2 as SVGAGI. This CDR3 is 19 amino acids long. V lost 0 bases and J 4 bases, leaving 23 bases between the germline ends. In DNA form, the CDR3 reads TGTGCCAGCAGTTACTCCAGTCCCGGGACAGATTGGGGGGCAGATACGCAGTATTTT. Protein: CASSYSSPGTDWGADTQYF.